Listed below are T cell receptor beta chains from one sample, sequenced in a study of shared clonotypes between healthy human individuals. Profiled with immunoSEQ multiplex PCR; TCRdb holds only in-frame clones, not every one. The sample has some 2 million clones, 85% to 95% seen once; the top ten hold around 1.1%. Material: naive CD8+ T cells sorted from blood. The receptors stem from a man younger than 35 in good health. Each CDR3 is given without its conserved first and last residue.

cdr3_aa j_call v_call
SVEDLKFGQVYGYT TRBJ1-2 TRBV29-1
ASSPLGGLYEQY TRBJ2-7 TRBV18
ASSPFGQDLYEQY TRBJ2-7 TRBV7-9
ASSVAGQGYHEQY TRBJ2-7 TRBV9
ASSLDISISGNTIY TRBJ1-3 TRBV5-6
ASSAGRAGELF TRBJ2-2 TRBV7-8
AITTGADTQY TRBJ2-3 TRBV10-3
ASSRGWGQGAYEQY TRBJ2-7 TRBV27
ASSLTGGGGSNDEKLF TRBJ1-4 TRBV7-9
ASSQDDWQETQY TRBJ2-5 TRBV4-1
ASLGLSRGVATGELF TRBJ2-2 TRBV19
ASSLVSVSDVYEQY TRBJ2-7 TRBV7-8
ASSFRGPGYGYT TRBJ1-2 TRBV28
ASSYGAGTGELF TRBJ2-2 TRBV6-5
ASSQLPAYGYT TRBJ1-2 TRBV27
ASSYRQGMNTEAF TRBJ1-1 TRBV7-9
ASSLVGRDYGYT TRBJ1-2 TRBV13
ASSRTEQY TRBJ2-7 TRBV2
ASSEGRNYEQY TRBJ2-7 TRBV5-1
ASSYSSRGYEQY TRBJ2-7 TRBV6-5
ASSQKVAGELAADTQY TRBJ2-3 TRBV14
ASSYSAGLGTEAF TRBJ1-1 TRBV6-5